The 6 T cell receptor beta chains listed next were all sequenced from one sample in a study of blood T cell repertoires in COVID-19. Sequencing was performed with immunoSEQ multiplex PCR; in TCRdb, only in-frame clones are kept and a portion is missing. The sample holds some 130,000 clones, around nine tenths seen once. Sequencing used peripheral blood. These receptors were collected from a woman in her 70s with COVID-19, enrolled during active disease.

The rearrangement uses TRBV5-1 and TRBJ1-2; perhaps TRBD1 as D (6 bases). The CDR3 spans 15 residues. The V gene lost 0 bases and the J gene lost 7 bases, with 16 bases spanning the gap. Germline-derived CDR1 and CDR2 are SGHRS and YFSETQ. CDR3 nucleotide sequence: TGCGCCAGCAGCTTGGAAGGCAGGGGCCAGGGTGGCTACACCTTC. It yields the protein CASSLEGRGQGGYTF.

CDR3 nucleotides: TGTGCCAGCAATCACAGGTTCAGCTATGGCTACACCTTC. It specifies CASNHRFSYGYTF. The V call is TRBV28, the J call TRBJ1-2, with D perhaps TRBD1 (5 bases). This CDR3 has 13 residues. Germline CDR1 is MDHEN and CDR2 is SYDVKM. Trimming left V 7 bases short and J 4 bases short, with 13 bases between.

This clone was observed once. This rearrangement joins TRBV6-5 to TRBJ2-7; perhaps TRBD1 as D (5 bases). Looked up from germline, CDR1 is MNHEY and CDR2 is SVGAGI. The CDR3 sequence is 13 residues long. The V gene lost 8 bases and the J gene lost 0 bases, with 11 bases spanning the gap. CDR3 region: CASQGYSSYEQYF. CDR3 in DNA: TGTGCCAGCCAGGGTTACAGCTCCTACGAGCAGTACTTC.

The chain combines TRBV13 with TRBJ2-3; TRBD2 agrees at 11 bases. The length of the CDR3 is 17 residues. The junction had 8 bases not matched to a gene; V was cut back by 2 bases and J by 4 bases. Germline CDR1 reads PRHDT; CDR2 reads FYEKMQ (reference sequence). Here the CDR3 DNA reads TGTGCCAGCAGCTTACGATATTTAGCGGGGGGGGCAGATACGCAGTATTTT. Its protein is CASSLRYLAGGADTQYF.

This clone was observed a few times. The rearrangement joins TRBV3-1 (or the pseudogene TRBV3-2) to TRBJ1-6; 8 nucleotides agree with TRBD1. CDR3 size: 17 residues. Germline V gene sequence: CDR1 LGHDT, CDR2 YNNKEL (reference sequence). The V segment lost 3 bases and the J segment 0 bases; nucleotides outside the gene matches: 4. CDR3 DNA: TGTGCCAGCAGCCAGGGACAGGTCGGCTCCTATAATTCACCCCTCCACTTT. Its translation: CASSQGQVGSYNSPLHF.

The gene calls are TRBV28 and TRBJ1-4, with a possible D match to TRBD1 (5 bases). The CDR3 consists of 14 residues. Per the germline V gene, CDR1 is MDHEN and CDR2 is SYDVKM. Deletions cut 2 bases from V and 8 bases from J, with 12 bases between. The CDR3 is CASSLTRVGEKLFF. In DNA, the CDR3 is TGTGCCAGCAGTTTAACCAGGGTAGGCGAAAAACTGTTTTTT.